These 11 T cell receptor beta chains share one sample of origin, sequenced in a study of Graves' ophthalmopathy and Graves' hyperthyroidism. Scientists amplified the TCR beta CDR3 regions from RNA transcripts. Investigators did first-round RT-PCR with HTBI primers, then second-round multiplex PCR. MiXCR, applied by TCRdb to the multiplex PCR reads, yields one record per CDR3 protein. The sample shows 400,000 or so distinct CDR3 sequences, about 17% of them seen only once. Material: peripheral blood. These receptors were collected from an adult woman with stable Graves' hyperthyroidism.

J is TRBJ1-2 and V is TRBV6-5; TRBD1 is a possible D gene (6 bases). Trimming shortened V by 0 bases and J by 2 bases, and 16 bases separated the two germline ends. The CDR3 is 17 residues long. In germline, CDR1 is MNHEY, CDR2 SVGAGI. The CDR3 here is CASSYSITRGLNYGYTF. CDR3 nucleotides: TGTGCCAGCAGTTACTCGATCACCCGGGGGCTAAACTATGGCTACACCTTC.

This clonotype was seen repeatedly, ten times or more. The DNA of the CDR3 is TGTGCCAGCAGCTCCTTAACTACGGAGGGCAATCAGCCCCAGCATTTT. Its protein is CASSSLTTEGNQPQHF. The V call is TRBV7-3, the J call TRBJ1-5, with no clear D. The ends were cut back, 4 bases at V and 2 bases at J, with 15 bases in the middle. CDR1 and CDR2 (germline): SGHTA, FQGTGA. CDR3 size: 16 residues.

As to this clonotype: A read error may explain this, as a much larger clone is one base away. The CDR3 loop reads CATSGWGTGNPGELFF. DNA of the CDR3: TGTGCCACCAGTGGCTGGGGGACAGGGAATCCCGGGGAGCTGTTTTTT. The chain couples TRBV24-1 to TRBJ2-2, with TRBD1 matching 9 bases. In germline, CDR1 is KGHDR, CDR2 SFDVKD. CDR3 size: 16 residues. The V segment lost 5 bases and the J segment 6 bases; nucleotides outside the gene matches: 9.

The CDR3 nucleotides read TGCAGTGCTACTTATGCGGGAGGGCTGTACGTCCACGAGCAGTACTTC. Its translation is CSATYAGGLYVHEQYF. V usage is TRBV20-1 and J usage is TRBJ2-7, with 9 bases matching TRBD2. V shed 4 bases and J 5 bases; nucleotides not matched to a gene: 15. The CDR3 is 16 residues long. From germline, CDR1 is DFQATT and CDR2 SNEGSKA (reference sequence).

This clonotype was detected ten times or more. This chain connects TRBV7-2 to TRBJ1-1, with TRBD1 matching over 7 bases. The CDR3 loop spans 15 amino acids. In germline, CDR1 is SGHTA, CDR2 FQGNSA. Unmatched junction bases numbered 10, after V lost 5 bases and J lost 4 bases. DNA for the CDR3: TGTGCCAGCAGCAAGACCAGGGGGGGAGGCACTGAAGCTTTCTTT. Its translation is CASSKTRGGGTEAFF.

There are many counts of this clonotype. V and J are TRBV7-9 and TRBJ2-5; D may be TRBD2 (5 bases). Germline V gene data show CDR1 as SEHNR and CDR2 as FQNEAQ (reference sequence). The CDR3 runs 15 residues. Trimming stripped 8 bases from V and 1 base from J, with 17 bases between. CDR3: CASRPPEGSQETQYF. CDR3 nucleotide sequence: TGTGCCAGCCGACCCCCCGAGGGCAGCCAAGAGACCCAGTACTTC.

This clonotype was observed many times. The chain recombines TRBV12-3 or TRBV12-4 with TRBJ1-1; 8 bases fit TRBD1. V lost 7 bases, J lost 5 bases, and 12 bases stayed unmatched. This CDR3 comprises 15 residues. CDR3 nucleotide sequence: TGTGCCAGCAATACACTCCGGGACAGGATGACTGAAGCTTTCTTT. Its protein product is CASNTLRDRMTEAFF.

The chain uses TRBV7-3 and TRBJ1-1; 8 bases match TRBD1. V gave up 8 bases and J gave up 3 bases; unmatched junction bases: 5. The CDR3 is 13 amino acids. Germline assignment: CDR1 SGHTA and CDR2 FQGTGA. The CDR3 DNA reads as TGTGCCAGCGACGAGGACAGGGACACTGAAGCTTTCTTT. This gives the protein CASDEDRDTEAFF.

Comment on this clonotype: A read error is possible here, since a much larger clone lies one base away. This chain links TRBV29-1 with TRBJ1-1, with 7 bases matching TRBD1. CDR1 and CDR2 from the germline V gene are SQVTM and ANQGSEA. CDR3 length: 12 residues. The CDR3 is CSVRQGPTEACF. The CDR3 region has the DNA TGCAGCGTCCGACAGGGCCCCACTGAAGCTTGCTTT.

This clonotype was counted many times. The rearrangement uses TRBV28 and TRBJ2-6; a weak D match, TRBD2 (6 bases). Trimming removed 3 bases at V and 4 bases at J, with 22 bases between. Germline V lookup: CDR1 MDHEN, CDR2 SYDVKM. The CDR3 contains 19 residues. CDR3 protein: CASSLGVNRGLTGANVLTF. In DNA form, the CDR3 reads TGTGCCAGCAGTTTGGGAGTGAATAGGGGACTGACCGGGGCCAACGTCCTGACTTTC.

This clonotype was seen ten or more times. CDR3 protein: CSAWDRVGPEQYF. The CDR3 region has the DNA TGCAGCGCCTGGGACAGGGTCGGTCCCGAGCAGTACTTC. The rearrangement joins TRBV29-1 to TRBJ2-7; 9 bases fit TRBD1. V lost 7 bases to trimming and J lost 6 bases; unmatched junction nucleotides: 10. The V gene's germline CDR1 is SQVTM and CDR2 ANQGSEA. The CDR3 length is 13 residues.